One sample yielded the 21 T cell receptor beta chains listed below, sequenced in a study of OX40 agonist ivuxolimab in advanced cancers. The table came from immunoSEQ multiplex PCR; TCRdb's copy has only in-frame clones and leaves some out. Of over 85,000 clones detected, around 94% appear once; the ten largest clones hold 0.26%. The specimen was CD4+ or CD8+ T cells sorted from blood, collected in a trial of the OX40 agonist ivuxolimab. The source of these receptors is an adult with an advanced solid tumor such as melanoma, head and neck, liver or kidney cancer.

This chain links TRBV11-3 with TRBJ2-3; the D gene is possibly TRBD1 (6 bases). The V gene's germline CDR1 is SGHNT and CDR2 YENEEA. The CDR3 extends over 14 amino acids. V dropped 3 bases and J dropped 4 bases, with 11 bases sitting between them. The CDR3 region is CASSLGAPADTQYF. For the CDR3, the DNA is TGTGCCAGCAGCTTGGGGGCACCCGCAGATACGCAGTATTTT.

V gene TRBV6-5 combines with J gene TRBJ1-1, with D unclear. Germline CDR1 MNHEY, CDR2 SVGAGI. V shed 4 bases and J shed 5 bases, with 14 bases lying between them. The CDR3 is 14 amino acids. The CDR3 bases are TGTGCCAGCAGTTGGAGACCCCGTGATACTGAAGCTTTCTTT. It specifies CASSWRPRDTEAFF.

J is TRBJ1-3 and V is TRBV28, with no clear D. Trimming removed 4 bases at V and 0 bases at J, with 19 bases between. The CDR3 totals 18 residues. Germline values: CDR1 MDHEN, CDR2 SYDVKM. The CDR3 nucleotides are TGTGCCAGCAGTTCACACTTGAGCATCCCGTTCTCTGGAAACACCATATATTTT. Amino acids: CASSSHLSIPFSGNTIYF.

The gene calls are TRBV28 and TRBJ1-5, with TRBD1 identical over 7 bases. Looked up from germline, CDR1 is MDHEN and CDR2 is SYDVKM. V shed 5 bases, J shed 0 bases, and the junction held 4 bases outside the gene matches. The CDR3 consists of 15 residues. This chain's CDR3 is CASSPTGYSNQPQHF. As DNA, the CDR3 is TGTGCCAGCAGTCCGACAGGGTATAGCAATCAGCCCCAGCATTTT.

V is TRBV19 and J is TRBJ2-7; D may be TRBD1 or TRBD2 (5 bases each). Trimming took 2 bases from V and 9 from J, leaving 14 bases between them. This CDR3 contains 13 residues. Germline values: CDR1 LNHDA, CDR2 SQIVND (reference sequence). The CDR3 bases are TGTGCCAGTAGTATACTCCGGGGCGACGCGCAGTACTTC. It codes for CASSILRGDAQYF.

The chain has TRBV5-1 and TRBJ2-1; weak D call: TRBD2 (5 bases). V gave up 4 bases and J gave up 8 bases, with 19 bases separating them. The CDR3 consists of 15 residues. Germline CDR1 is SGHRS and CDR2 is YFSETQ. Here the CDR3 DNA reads TGCGCCAGCAGCACGTACCGCCTAGCCTTGGATGAGCAGTTCTTC. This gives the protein CASSTYRLALDEQFF.

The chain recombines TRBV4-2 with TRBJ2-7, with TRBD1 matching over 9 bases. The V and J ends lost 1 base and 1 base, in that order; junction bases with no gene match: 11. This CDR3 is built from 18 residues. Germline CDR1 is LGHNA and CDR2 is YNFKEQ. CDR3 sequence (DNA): TGTGCCAGCAGCCAAGGCCCACTGACAGGGGGAAGTTCCTACGAGCAGTACTTC. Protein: CASSQGPLTGGSSYEQYF.

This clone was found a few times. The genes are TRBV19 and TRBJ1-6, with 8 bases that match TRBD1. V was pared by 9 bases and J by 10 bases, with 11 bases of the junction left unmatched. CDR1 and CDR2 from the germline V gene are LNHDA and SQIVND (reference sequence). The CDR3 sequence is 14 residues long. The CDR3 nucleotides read TGTGCCAGCTCGACCGGGACAGGTCGATCACCCCTCCACTTT. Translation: CASSTGTGRSPLHF.

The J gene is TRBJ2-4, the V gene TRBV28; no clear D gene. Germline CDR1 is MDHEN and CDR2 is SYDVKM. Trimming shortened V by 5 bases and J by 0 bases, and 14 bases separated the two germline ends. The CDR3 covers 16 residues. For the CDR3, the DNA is TGTGCCAGCAGTCCTCGGGTCCTTTCAGCCAAAAACATTCAGTACTTC. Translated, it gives CASSPRVLSAKNIQYF.

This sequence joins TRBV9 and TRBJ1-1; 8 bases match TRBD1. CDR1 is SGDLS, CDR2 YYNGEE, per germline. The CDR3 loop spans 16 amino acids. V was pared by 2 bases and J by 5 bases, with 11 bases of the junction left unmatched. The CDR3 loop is CASSVGTGRGETEAFF. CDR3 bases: TGTGCCAGCAGCGTCGGGACAGGAAGGGGTGAGACTGAAGCTTTCTTT.

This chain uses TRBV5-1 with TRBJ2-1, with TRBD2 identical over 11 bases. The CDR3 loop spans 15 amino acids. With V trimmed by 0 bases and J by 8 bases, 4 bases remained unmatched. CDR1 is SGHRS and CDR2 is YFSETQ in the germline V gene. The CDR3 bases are TGCGCCAGCAGCTTGGCCCTAGCGGGGGGTTATGAGCAGTTCTTC. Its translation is CASSLALAGGYEQFF.

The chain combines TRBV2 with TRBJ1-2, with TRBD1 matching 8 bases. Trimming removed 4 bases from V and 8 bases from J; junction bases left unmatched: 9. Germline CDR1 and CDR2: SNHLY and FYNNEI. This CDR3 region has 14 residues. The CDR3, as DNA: TGTGCCAGCAGTGTTACTCAGGGGGCGGGAGGCTACACCTTC. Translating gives CASSVTQGAGGYTF.

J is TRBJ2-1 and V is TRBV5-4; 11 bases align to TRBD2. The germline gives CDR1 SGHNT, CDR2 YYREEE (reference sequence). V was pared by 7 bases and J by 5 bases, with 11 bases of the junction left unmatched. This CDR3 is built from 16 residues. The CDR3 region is CASHEKTSGTNNEQFF. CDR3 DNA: TGTGCCAGCCACGAGAAGACTAGCGGGACCAACAATGAGCAGTTCTTC.

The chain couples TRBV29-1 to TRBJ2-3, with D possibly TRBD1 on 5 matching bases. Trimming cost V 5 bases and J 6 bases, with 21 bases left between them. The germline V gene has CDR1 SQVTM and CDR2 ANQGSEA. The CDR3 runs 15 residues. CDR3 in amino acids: CSVRQGVYGLDTQYF. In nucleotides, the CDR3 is TGCAGCGTTCGTCAGGGCGTTTATGGATTGGATACGCAGTATTTT.

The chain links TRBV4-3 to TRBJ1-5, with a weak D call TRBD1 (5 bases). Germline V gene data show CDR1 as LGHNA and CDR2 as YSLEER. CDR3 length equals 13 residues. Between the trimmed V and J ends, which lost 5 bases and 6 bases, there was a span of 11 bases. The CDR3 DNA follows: TGCGCCAGCAGCAGCTCTAGGGGTCAGCCCCAGCATTTT. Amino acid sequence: CASSSSRGQPQHF.

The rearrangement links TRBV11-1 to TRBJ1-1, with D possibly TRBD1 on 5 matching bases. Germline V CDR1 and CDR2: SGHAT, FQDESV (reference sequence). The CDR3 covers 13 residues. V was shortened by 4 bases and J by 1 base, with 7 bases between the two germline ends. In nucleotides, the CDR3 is TGTGCCAGCAGCTCTGGACAGAACACTGAAGCTTTCTTT. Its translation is CASSSGQNTEAFF.

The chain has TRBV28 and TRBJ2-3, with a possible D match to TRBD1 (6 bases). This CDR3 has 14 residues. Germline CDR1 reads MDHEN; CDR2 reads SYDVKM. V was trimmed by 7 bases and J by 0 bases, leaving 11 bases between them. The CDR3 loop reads CASTPRGSTDTQYF. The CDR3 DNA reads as TGTGCCAGCACCCCTAGGGGGAGCACAGATACGCAGTATTTT.

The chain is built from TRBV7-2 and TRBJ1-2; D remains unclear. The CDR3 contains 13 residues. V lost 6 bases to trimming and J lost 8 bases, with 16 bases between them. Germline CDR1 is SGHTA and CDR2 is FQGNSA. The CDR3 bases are TGTGCCAGCAGAGCCCTAGGGCGAAGAGGCTACACCTTC. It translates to CASRALGRRGYTF.

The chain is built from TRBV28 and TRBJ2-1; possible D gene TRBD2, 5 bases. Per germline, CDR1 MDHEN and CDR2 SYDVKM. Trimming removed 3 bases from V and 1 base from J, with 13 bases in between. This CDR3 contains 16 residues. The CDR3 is CASSFVVGSSYNEQFF. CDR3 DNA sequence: TGTGCCAGCAGTTTCGTGGTGGGGAGTTCCTACAATGAGCAGTTCTTC.

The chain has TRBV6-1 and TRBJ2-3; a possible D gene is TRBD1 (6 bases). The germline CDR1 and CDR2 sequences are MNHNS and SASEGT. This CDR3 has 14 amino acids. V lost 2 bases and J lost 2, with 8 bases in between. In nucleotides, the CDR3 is TGTGCCAGCAGTGAACAGGGGACCACAGATACGCAGTATTTT. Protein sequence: CASSEQGTTDTQYF.

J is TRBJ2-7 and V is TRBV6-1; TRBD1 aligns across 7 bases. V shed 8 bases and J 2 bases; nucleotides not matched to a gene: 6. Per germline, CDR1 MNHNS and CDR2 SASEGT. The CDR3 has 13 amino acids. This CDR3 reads CASLDRTTYEQYV. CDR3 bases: TGTGCCAGCCTGGACAGGACCACCTACGAGCAGTACGTC.